The TCR beta chain under discussion was sequenced for a study of T-cell reconstitution after alpha-beta-depleted transplantation in children. The CDR3 consists of 19 residues. Germline V gene data show CDR1 as SGHDT and CDR2 as YYEEEE. V shed 0 bases and J shed 2 bases, with 22 bases lying between them. Preparing the TCRbeta library involved the use of unique molecular identifiers. Using its own MiXCR run on the PCR reads, TCRdb lists one record per CDR3 protein. The sample has 250,000 to 400,000 distinct CDR3 sequences, around 20% seen once. Study results and limitations: Reports say that about two months after transplant, the alpha-beta T cells came out of several hundred graft clones that had expanded.

Worth noting for this clonotype: Its antigen remains unidentified.

This TCR derives from a male patient younger than 18 who had a stem cell transplant for acute lymphoblastic leukemia, so the T cells may come from the graft donor. The specimen comprised PBMCs, mostly from graft donor cells, sampled 180 days after TCRalphabeta/CD19-depleted stem cell transplant. The J gene is TRBJ2-3, the V gene TRBV5-6; D gene unclear. CDR3 sequence: CASSLGEAWESVYTDTQYF. CDR3 in DNA: TGTGCCAGCAGCTTGGGGGAAGCTTGGGAAAGTGTTTACACAGATACGCAGTATTTT.